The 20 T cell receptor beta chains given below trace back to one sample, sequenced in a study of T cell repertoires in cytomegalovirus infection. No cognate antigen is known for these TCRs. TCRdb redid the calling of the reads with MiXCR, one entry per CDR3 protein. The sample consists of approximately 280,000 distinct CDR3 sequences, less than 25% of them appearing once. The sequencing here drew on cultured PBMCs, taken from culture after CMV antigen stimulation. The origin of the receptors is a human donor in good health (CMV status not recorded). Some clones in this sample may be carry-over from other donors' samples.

CDR3 in DNA: TGTGCCAGCAGCCAAGGCTTGACGGGGACCTATGGCTACACCTTC. The encoded protein is CASSQGLTGTYGYTF. The rearrangement links TRBV3-1 to TRBJ1-2; D possibly corresponds to TRBD1 (5 bases). V was trimmed by 1 base and J by 4 bases, leaving 13 bases between them. Per germline, CDR1 LGHDT and CDR2 YNNKEL (reference sequence). This CDR3 comprises 15 residues.

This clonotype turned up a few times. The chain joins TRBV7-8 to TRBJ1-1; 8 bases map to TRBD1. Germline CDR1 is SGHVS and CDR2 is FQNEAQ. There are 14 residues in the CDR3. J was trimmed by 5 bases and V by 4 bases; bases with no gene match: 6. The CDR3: CASSSDRGYTEAFF. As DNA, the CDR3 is TGTGCCAGCAGCTCCGACAGGGGCTATACTGAAGCTTTCTTT.

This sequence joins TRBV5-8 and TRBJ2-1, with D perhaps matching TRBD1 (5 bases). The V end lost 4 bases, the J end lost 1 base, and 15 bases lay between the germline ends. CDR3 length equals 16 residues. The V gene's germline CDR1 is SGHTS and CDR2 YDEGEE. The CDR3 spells CASSRQGYRSYNEQFF. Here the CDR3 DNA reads TGTGCCAGCAGCCGGCAGGGCTATCGGTCCTACAATGAGCAGTTCTTC. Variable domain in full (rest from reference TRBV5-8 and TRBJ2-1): EAGVTQSPTHLIKTRGQQATLRCSPISGHTSVYWYQQALGLGLQFLLWYDEGEERNRGNFPPRFSGRQFPNYSSELNVNALELEDSALYLCASSRQGYRSYNEQFFGPGTRLTVL.

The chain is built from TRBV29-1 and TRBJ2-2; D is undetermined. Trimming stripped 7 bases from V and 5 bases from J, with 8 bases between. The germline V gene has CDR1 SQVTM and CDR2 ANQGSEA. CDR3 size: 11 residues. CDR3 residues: CSARKTGELFF. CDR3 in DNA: TGCAGCGCTCGGAAAACCGGGGAGCTGTTTTTT.

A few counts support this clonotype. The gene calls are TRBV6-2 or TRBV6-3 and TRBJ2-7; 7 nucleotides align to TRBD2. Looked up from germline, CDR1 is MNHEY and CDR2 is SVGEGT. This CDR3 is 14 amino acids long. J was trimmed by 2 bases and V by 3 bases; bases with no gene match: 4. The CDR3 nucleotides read TGTGCCAGCAGTTATTCCGCGGGAGCCTACGAGCAGTACGTC. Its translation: CASSYSAGAYEQYV.

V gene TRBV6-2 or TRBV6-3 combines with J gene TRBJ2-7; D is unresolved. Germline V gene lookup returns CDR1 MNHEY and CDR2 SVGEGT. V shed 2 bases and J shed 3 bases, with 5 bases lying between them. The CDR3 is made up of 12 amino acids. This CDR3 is CASSYAGYEQYF. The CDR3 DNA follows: TGTGCCAGCAGTTACGCCGGCTACGAGCAGTACTTC.

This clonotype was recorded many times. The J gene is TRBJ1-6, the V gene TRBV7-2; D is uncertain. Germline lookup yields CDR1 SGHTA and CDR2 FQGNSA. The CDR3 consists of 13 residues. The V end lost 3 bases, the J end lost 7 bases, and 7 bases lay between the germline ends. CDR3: CASSLGMNSPLHF. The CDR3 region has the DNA TGTGCCAGCAGCTTGGGGATGAATTCACCCCTCCACTTT. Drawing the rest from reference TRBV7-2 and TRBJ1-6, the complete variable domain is GAGVSQSPSNKVTEKGKDVELRCDPISGHTALYWYRQSLGQGLEFLIYFQGNSAPDKSGLPSDRFSAERTGGSVSTLTIQRTQQEDSAVYLCASSLGMNSPLHFGNGTRLTVT.

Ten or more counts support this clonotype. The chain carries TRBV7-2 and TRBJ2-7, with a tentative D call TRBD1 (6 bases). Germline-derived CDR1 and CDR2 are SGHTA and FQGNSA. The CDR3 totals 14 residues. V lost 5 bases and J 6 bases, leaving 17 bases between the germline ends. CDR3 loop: CASSPSGGVGEQYF. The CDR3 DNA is TGTGCCAGCAGCCCAAGTGGGGGCGTGGGCGAGCAGTACTTC.

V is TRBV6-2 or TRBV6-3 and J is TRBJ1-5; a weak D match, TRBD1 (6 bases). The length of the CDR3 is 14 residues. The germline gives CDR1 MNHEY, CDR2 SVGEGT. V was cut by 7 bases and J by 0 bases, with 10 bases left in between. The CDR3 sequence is CASNNRDSNQPQHF. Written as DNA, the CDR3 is TGTGCCAGCAATAACAGGGATAGCAATCAGCCCCAGCATTTT.

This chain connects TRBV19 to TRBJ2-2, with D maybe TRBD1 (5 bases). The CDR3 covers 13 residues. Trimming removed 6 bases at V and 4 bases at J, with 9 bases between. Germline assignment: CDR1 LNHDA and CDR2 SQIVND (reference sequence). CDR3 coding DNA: TGTGCCAGTAGCCAGGGTCTCACCGGGGAGCTGTTTTTT. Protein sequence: CASSQGLTGELFF.

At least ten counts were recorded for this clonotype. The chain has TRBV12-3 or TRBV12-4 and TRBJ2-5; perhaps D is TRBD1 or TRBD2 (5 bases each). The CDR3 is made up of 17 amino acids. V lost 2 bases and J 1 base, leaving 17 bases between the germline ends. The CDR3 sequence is CASSLWGDRERQETQYF. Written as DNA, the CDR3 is TGTGCCAGCAGTTTATGGGGAGACAGAGAACGCCAAGAGACCCAGTACTTC.

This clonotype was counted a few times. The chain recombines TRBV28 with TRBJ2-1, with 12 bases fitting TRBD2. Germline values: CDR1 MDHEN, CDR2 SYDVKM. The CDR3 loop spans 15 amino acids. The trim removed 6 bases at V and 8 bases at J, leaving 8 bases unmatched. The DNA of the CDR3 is TGTGCCAGCAGCAGTCTAGCGGGAGGGCCCGATGAGCAGTTCTTC. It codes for CASSSLAGGPDEQFF.

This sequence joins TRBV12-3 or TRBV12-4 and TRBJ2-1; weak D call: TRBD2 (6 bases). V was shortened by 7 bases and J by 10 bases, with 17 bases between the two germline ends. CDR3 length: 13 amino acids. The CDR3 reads CASTITSFGEQFF. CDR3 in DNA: TGTGCCAGCACCATCACTAGCTTTGGCGAGCAGTTCTTC.

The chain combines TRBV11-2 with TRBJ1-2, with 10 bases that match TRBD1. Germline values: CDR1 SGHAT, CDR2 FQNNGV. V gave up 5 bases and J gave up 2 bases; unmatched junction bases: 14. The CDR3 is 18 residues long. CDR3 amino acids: CASSDQLTGGYTNYGYTF. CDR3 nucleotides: TGTGCCAGCAGCGACCAATTGACAGGGGGCTATACAAACTATGGCTACACCTTC.

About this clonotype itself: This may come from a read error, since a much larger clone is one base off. The DNA for the CDR3 is TGTGCCAGCAGTAAGACTGAGACGGAAGATACGCAGTATTTT. Protein product: CASSKTETEDTQYF. This chain links TRBV12-3 or TRBV12-4 with TRBJ2-3; D is ambiguous. Trimming cost V 5 bases and J 5 bases, with 14 bases left between them. There are 14 residues in the CDR3.

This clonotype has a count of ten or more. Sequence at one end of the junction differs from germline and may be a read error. The CDR3 bases are TGTGCTAGCAGCTTGGGGGATTCTAGCACAGATACGCAGTATTTT. Its translation: CASSLGDSSTDTQYF. V gene TRBV7-7 combines with J gene TRBJ2-3; D possibly uses TRBD1 or TRBD2 (5 bases each). The CDR3 is made up of 15 amino acids. Germline V CDR1 and CDR2: SSHAT, FNYEAQ (reference sequence).

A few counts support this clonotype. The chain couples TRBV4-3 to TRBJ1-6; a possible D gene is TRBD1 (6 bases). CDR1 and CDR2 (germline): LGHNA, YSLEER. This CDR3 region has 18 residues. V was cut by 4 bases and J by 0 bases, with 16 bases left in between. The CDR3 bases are TGCGCCAGCAGCCCGGGACAACCAGGGAGCTCCTATAATTCACCCCTCCACTTT. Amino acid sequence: CASSPGQPGSSYNSPLHF.

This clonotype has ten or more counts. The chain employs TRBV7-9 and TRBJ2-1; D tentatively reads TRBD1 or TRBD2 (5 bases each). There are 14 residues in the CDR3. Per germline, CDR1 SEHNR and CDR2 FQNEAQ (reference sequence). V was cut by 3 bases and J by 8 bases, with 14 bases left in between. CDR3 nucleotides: TGTGCCAGCAGCTTCGGGGACGGTAGGGATGAGCAGTTCTTC. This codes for CASSFGDGRDEQFF.

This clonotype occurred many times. CDR3 in amino acids: CASSLSTGTRVFEQFF. The CDR3 coding sequence is TGTGCCAGCAGCTTATCGACCGGGACTAGAGTCTTTGAGCAGTTCTTC. The chain recombines TRBV7-9 with TRBJ2-1; TRBD2 matches at 8 bases. The ends lost 2 bases at V and 9 bases at J; junction bases unmatched: 12. Germline CDR1 SEHNR, CDR2 FQNEAQ (reference sequence). The CDR3 is 16 residues long.

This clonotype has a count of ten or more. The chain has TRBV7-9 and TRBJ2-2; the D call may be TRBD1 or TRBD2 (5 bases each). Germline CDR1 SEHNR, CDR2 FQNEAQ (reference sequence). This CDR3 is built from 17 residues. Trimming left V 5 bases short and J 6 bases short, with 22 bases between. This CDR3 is CASSPRGSTVTAGELFF. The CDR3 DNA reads TGTGCCAGCAGCCCCCGGGGCTCCACGGTAACGGCCGGGGAGCTGTTTTTT.